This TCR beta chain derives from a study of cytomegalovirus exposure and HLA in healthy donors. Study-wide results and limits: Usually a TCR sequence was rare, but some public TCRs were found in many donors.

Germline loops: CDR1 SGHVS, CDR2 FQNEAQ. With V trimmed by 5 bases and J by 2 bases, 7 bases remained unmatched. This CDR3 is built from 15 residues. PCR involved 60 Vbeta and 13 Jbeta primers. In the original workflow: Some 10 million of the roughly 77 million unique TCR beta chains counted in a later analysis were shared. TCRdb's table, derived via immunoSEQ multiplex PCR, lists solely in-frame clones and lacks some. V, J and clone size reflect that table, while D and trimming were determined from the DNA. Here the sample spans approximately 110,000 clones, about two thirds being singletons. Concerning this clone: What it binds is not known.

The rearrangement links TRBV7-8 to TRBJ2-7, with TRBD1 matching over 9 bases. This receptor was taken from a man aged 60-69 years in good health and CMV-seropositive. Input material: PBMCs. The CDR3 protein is CASSPQGALTYEQYF. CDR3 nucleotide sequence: TGTGCCAGCAGCCCACAGGGGGCGCTCACCTACGAGCAGTACTTC.